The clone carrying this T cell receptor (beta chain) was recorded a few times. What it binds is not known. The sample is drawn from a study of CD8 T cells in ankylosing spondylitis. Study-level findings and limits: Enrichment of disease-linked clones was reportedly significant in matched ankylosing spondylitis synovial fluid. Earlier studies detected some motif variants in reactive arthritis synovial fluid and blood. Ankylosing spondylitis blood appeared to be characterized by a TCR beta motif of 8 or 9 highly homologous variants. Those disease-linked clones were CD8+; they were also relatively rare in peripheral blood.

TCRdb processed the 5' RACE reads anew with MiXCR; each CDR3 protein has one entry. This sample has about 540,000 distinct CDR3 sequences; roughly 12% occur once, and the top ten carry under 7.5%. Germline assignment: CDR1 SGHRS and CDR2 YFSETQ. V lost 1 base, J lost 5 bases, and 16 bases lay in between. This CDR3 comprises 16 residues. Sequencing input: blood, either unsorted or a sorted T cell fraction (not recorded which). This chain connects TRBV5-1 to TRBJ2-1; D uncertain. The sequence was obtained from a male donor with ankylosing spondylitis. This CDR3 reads CASSLSSGNYHNEQFF. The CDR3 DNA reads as TGCGCCAGCAGCTTGTCCTCTGGTAACTATCACAATGAGCAGTTCTTC. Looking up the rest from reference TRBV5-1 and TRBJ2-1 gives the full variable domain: KAGVTQTPRYLIKTRGQQVTLSCSPISGHRSVSWYQQTPGQGLQFLFEYFSETQRNKGNFPGRFSGRQFSNSRSEMNVSTLELGDSALYLCASSLSSGNYHNEQFFGPGTRLTVL.